Described below is a single T cell receptor (beta chain) sequence and its context. Antigen: not known. Here immunoSEQ multiplex PCR was the method, and the copy in TCRdb shows in-frame clones only, minus some. The table has some 78,000 clones, 95% to 98% seen once. Thymic resections from corrective heart surgery supplied the tissue. The J segment lost 6 bases and the V segment lost 5 bases, leaving 8 bases of the junction unmatched. The germline CDR1 and CDR2 sequences are MNHEY and SMNVEV (reference sequence). The CDR3 covers 15 residues. This entry belongs to a study of human thymus T cells. General observations from the study: Related research described strongly overlapping thymic repertoires in unrelated people.

The sequencing input was thymus tissue. This chain links TRBV27 with TRBJ1-2, with 11 bases fitting TRBD1. This clonotype originated in a boy under two years old with a congenital heart defect but otherwise immunologically healthy. CDR3 nucleotide sequence: TGTGCCAGCAGTCCCGGACAGGGGGCGTCCGATGGCTACACCTTC. Its translation is CASSPGQGASDGYTF.